This TCR beta chain was retrieved from a study of T-cell reconstitution after alpha-beta-depleted transplantation in children. This clonotype was picked up a small number of times. Germline V gene data show CDR1 as SGDLS and CDR2 as YYNGEE. V lost 4 bases to trimming and J lost 5 bases; unmatched junction nucleotides: 15. The CDR3 contains 17 residues. Unique molecular identifiers were incorporated into the prepared TCRbeta library. TCRdb re-derived calls from the PCR reads in MiXCR, one entry per CDR3 protein. The sample lists fewer than 550,000 distinct CDR3 sequences, 9.5% to 12% occurring once. This sequence joins TRBV9 and TRBJ1-1; TRBD1 matches 9 bases. The receptor comes from a female patient younger than 10 who had a stem cell transplant for aplastic anemia, so the T cells may come from the graft donor. This sample comprised PBMCs, mostly from graft donor cells, obtained 180 days after TCRalphabeta/CD19-depleted stem cell transplant. Here the CDR3 reads CASSPRTGTGSLTEAFF. CDR3 sequence (DNA): TGTGCCAGCAGCCCCCGCACCGGGACAGGGTCCCTTACTGAAGCTTTCTTT.